This entry features one T cell receptor beta chain sequence. Produced via immunoSEQ multiplex PCR; TCRdb's table is partial and in-frame only. The sample lists 300,000 to 350,000 clones, 85% to 90% seen once, with about 5% in the top ten. This entry comes from a study of Ad26.COV2.S vaccination and SARS-CoV-2 variants. Noted treatment: around 19 received Ad26.COV2.S at low or high dose, single or two shots; 5 received placebo; per-sample allocation not given. Samples came from day 63 after the first vaccine or placebo injection. Germline loops: CDR1 SGHTS, CDR2 YDEGEE. The CDR3 runs to 17 residues. The V gene lost 0 bases and the J gene lost 0 bases, with 13 bases spanning the gap.

Sequenced here: peripheral blood, sampled in a trial of Ad26.COV2.S vaccine versus placebo. This clonotype originated in a person between 18 and 59 years old who received the Ad26.COV2.S COVID-19 vaccine or a placebo. The chain carries TRBV5-8 and TRBJ1-5; no reliable D call. The CDR3 region has the DNA TGTGCCAGCAGCTTGGCAATCGTTCAGAATAGCAATCAGCCCCAGCATTTT. It encodes CASSLAIVQNSNQPQHF. Full variable domain (outside the CDR3, taken from reference TRBV5-8 and TRBJ1-5): EAGVTQSPTHLIKTRGQQATLRCSPISGHTSVYWYQQALGLGLQFLLWYDEGEERNRGNFPPRFSGRQFPNYSSELNVNALELEDSALYLCASSLAIVQNSNQPQHFGDGTRLSIL.